This T cell receptor (beta chain) was retrieved from a study of blood T cell repertoires in COVID-19. For the study at large: T cells, B-cell-depleted T cells, or PBMCs supplied cDNA or gDNA.

Between the trimmed V and J ends, which lost 0 bases and 2 bases, there was a span of 11 bases. CDR1 is SGHAT, CDR2 FQNNGV, per germline. The CDR3 length is 15 residues. Repertoires were generated with immunoSEQ multiplex PCR, while TCRdb's copy carries only in-frame clones and drops some. The sample records roughly 480,000 clones, nearly 90% being singletons. The rearrangement uses TRBV11-2 and TRBJ2-7, with a possible D match to TRBD1 (6 bases). Sample: peripheral blood. This TCR derives from a young man with COVID-19, enrolled during active disease. The CDR3 region is CASSLDRGYTYEQYF. The DNA for the CDR3 is TGTGCCAGCAGCTTAGACAGGGGCTACACCTACGAGCAGTACTTC.